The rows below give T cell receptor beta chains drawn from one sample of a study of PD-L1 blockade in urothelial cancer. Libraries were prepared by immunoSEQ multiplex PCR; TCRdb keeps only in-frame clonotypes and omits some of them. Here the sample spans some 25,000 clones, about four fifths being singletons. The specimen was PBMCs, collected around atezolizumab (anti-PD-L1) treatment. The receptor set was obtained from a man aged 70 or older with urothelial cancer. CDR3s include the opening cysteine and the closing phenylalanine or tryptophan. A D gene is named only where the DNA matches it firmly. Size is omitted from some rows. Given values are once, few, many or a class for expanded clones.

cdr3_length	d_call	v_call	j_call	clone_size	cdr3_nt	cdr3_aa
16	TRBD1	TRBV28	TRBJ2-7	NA	TGTGCCAGCAGCAATAGAACCAGGGGGCTTGGCTACGAGCAGTACTTC	CASSNRTRGLGYEQYF
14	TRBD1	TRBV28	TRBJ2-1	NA	TGTGCCAGCAGGCAGACAGGGGCCTACAATGAGCAGTTCTTC	CASRQTGAYNEQFF
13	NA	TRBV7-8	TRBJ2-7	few	TGTGCCAGCAGCTTAGCGAAGGGAGCCGAGCAGTACTTC	CASSLAKGAEQYF
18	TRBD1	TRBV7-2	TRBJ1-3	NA	TGTGCCAGCAGCTTAGCGACGCCAGACAGGGGCTCTGGAAACACCATATATTTT	CASSLATPDRGSGNTIYF
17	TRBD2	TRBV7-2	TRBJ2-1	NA	TGTGCCAGCAGCTTCGGTAGGCTAGCGGGGCTATACAATGAGCAGTTCTTC	CASSFGRLAGLYNEQFF
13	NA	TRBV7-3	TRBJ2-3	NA	TGTGCCAGCAGCCCAGGGAGCACAGATACGCAGTATTTT	CASSPGSTDTQYF
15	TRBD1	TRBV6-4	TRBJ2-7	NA	TGTGCCAGCAGCAAGTTTGGGACAGGGATTGACGAGCAGTACTTC	CASSKFGTGIDEQYF
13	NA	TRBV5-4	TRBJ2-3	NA	TGTGCCAGCAGCTCAGGGGAACGAGATACGCAGTATTTT	CASSSGERDTQYF
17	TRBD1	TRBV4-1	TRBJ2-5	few	TGCGCCAGCAGCCAAGGTTATCCCAGGGGGCACGCAGAGACCCAGTACTTC	CASSQGYPRGHAETQYF
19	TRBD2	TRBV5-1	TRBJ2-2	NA	TGCGCCAGCAGCTCTACCCTATTGGCGGGAGGGTCAGGCACCGGGGAGCTGTTTTTT	CASSSTLLAGGSGTGELFF
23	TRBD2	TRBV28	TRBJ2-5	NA	TGTGCCAGCAGTTTATGGGACAGGGGCCAACTAGCGGGAGTGCCCCCCGGTAAGGAGACCCAGTACTTC	CASSLWDRGQLAGVPPGKETQYF
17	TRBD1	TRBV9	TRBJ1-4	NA	TGTGCCAGCAGCTTCGCCGGGACAGGGGCAACTAATGAAAAACTGTTTTTT	CASSFAGTGATNEKLFF
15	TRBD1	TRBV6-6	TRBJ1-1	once	TGTGCCAGCAGTCTAACTACTCGGACAGGGCCTGAAGCTTTCTTT	CASSLTTRTGPEAFF
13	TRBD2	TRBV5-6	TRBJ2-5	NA	TGTGCCAGCAGCCGGGACTACCGGGAGACCCAGTACTTC	CASSRDYRETQYF
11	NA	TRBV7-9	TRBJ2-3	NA	TGTGCCAGTCACAGGGTAGATACGCAGTATTTT	CASHRVDTQYF
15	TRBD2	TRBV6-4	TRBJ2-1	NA	TGTGCCAGCAGTGCCACTAGCGGGAGCTACAATGAGCAGTTCTTC	CASSATSGSYNEQFF
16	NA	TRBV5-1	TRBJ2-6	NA	TGCGCCAGCAGCTTACAGACAGGATCTGGGGCCAACGTCCTGACTTTC	CASSLQTGSGANVLTF
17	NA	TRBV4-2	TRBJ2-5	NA	TGTGCCAGCAGCCAAGATATTGGGGTAGGAGGGAAGGAGACCCAGTACTTC	CASSQDIGVGGKETQYF
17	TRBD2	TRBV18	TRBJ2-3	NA	TGTGCCAGCTCATTCTCGACTAGCGGGAAGGTCACAGATACGCAGTATTTT	CASSFSTSGKVTDTQYF
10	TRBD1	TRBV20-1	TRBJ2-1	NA	TGCAGTGCTAGAGGGGACAGGCAGTTCTTC	CSARGDRQFF
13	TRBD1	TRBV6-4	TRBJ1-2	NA	TGTGCCAGCAGCCAAGACAGGGGGGGTGGCTACACCTTC	CASSQDRGGGYTF
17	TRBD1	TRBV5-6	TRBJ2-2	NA	TGTGCCAGCACCCTACGACAGGGGGCCACTAGAACCGGGGAGCTGTTTTTT	CASTLRQGATRTGELFF
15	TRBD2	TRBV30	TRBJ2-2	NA	TGTGCCTACCAACTAGCGGGAGGGCCTCACGGGGAGCTGTTTTTT	CAYQLAGGPHGELFF
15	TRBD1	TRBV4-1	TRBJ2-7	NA	TGCGCCAGCAGCGGGACCGGGACAGGTGCCTACGAGCAGTACTTC	CASSGTGTGAYEQYF
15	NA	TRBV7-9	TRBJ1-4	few	TGTGCCAGCAGCACATGGACAGCAACTAATGAAAAACTGTTTTTT	CASSTWTATNEKLFF
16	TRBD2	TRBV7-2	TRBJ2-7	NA	TGTGCCAGCAGCTTAGGGGCGGGCGGGAGGTCCTACGAGCAGTACTTC	CASSLGAGGRSYEQYF
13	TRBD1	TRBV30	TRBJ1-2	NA	TGTGCCTGGAGGGTACAGGGGGTCTATGGCTACACCTTC	CAWRVQGVYGYTF
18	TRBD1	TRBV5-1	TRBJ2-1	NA	TGCGCCAGCAGCTTGGATGTCCGAGCAGGGGGTACGTTTAATGAGCAGTTCTTC	CASSLDVRAGGTFNEQFF
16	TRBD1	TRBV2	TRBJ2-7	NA	TGTGCCAGCAGTGAAGCAGCCGGGACAGGGGCCTACGAGCAGTACTTC	CASSEAAGTGAYEQYF
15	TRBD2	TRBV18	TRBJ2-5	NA	TGTGCCAGCTCACCGGGACTAGCGGGAACAGAGACCCAGTACTTC	CASSPGLAGTETQYF
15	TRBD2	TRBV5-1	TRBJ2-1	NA	TGCGCCAGCAGCTTAGCGGGAAGTCCCGTCGATGAGCAGTTCTTC	CASSLAGSPVDEQFF
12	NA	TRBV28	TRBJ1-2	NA	TGTGCCAGTCAGGGGTTGGGCTATGGCTACACCTTC	CASQGLGYGYTF
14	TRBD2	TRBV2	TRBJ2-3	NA	TGTGCCACCCTAGCGGGAACAAACACAGATACGCAGTATTTT	CATLAGTNTDTQYF
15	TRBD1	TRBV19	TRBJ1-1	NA	TGTGCCAGTAGTACGACCCGGGACAGACCATCTGAAGCTTTCTTT	CASSTTRDRPSEAFF
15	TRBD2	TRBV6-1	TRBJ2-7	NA	TGTGCCACAGAGACTAGCGGGCGCAACTCCTACGAGCAGTACTTC	CATETSGRNSYEQYF
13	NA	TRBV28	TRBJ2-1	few	TGTGCCAGCAGTCGGACTGCGTACAATGAGCAGTTCTTC	CASSRTAYNEQFF
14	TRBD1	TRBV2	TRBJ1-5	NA	TGTGCCAGCGCGAGGACAGGGGTTAATCAGCCCCAGCATTTT	CASARTGVNQPQHF
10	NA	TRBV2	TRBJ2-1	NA	TGTGCCAGCAAGGGGAATGAGCAGTTCTTC	CASKGNEQFF
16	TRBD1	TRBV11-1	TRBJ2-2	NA	TGTGCCAGCAGCTTAGGTCAGGGGGCGGACACCGGGGAGCTGTTTTTT	CASSLGQGADTGELFF
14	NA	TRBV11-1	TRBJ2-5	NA	TGTGCCAGCAGCTTAGAGGATCCAGGGGAGACCCAGTACTTC	CASSLEDPGETQYF
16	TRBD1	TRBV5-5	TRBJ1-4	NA	TGTGCCAGCAGCTTGGGCAGGGGGTCAACTAATGAAAAACTGTTTTTT	CASSLGRGSTNEKLFF
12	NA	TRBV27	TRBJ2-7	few	TGTGCCAGCTCAAACCGGGGTTACGAGCAGTACTTC	CASSNRGYEQYF
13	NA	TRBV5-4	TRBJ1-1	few	TGTGCCAGCAGCTCCCCACCGGGCACTGAAGCTTTCTTT	CASSSPPGTEAFF
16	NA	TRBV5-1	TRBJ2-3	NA	TGCGCCAGCAGCTTCTCCAGGGTAATAGGCACAGATACGCAGTATTTT	CASSFSRVIGTDTQYF
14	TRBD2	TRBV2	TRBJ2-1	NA	TGTGCCAGCAGTGGATCGACTAGCGGGGATGAGCAGTTCTTC	CASSGSTSGDEQFF
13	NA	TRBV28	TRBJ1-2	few	TGTGCCAGCAGTTTAGGGGGCAACTATGGCTACACCTTC	CASSLGGNYGYTF
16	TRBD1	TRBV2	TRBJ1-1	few	TGTGCCAGCAGTGAATGGGGGGCAGGGGGCATCACTGAAGCTTTCTTT	CASSEWGAGGITEAFF
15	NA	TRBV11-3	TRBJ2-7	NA	TGTGCCAGCAGCTTAGGACCCAGCGGATCCTACGAGCAGTACTTC	CASSLGPSGSYEQYF
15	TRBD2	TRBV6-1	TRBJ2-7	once	TGTGCCAGCAGTGAAGATGCCTCGGGGGGCTACGAGCAGTACTTC	CASSEDASGGYEQYF
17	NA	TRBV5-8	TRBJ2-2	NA	TGTGCCAGCAGCTTCATAACCCCGGGACATTCCACCGGGGAGCTGTTTTTT	CASSFITPGHSTGELFF
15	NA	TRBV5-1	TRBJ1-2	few	TGCGCCAGCAGCTTAGGACAGACGTACGGCTATGGCTACACCTTC	CASSLGQTYGYGYTF
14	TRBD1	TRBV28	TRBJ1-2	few	TGTGCCAGCAGAACCCGACAGGGGGCATTTGGCTACACCTTC	CASRTRQGAFGYTF